Following are 18 T cell receptor beta chains from one sample sequenced in a study of shared clonotypes between healthy human individuals. Method: immunoSEQ multiplex PCR; TCRdb's copy keeps in-frame clones and lacks some. The table shows 2 million to 2.5 million clones, with more than 85% occurring only once. The specimen was naive CD4+ T cells from PBMCs. Subset defined: CD45RA+ positively selected. The receptors were gathered from a man aged 18 to 29 in good health. Some clones in this sample may be carry-over from other donors' samples.

This clone was seen more than once but under ten times. V and J are TRBV2 and TRBJ1-2; tentative D call: TRBD1 (5 bases). V was clipped by 6 bases and J by 5 bases, with 16 bases between them. Germline V lookup: CDR1 SNHLY, CDR2 FYNNEI. CDR3 length: 14 residues. CDR3 sequence reads: CASSGDGPRYGYTF. In DNA form, the CDR3 reads TGTGCCAGCAGCGGGGACGGCCCCAGGTATGGCTACACCTTC.

The CDR3 sequence is CAIREDGTGRQGQYF. The CDR3 coding sequence is TGTGCCATCAGAGAGGACGGGACAGGGCGTCAGGGGCAGTACTTC. The gene calls are TRBV10-3 and TRBJ2-7; 9 bases are a match to TRBD1. V shed 6 bases, J shed 9 bases, and the junction held 15 bases outside the gene matches. Germline V gene data show CDR1 as ENHRY and CDR2 as SYGVKD. This CDR3 spans 15 amino acids.

This rearrangement joins TRBV4-2 to TRBJ2-5; D gene ambiguous. The DNA end lines up better with TRBJ2-7; the J call may be wrong. CDR3 size: 12 residues. Germline CDR1 LGHNA, CDR2 YNFKEQ. This CDR3 reads CASSQDSVEQYF. CDR3 DNA: TGTGCCAGCAGCCAAGACTCGGTCGAGCAGTACTTC.

This clone was recorded once. The chain recombines TRBV5-4 with TRBJ2-3; D remains unclear. The CDR3 contains 12 residues. Between the trimmed V and J ends, which lost 2 bases and 4 bases, there was a span of 5 bases. The germline CDR1 and CDR2 sequences are SGHNT and YYREEE (reference sequence). The CDR3 region is CASSFPSDTQYF. The CDR3 coding sequence is TGTGCCAGCAGCTTCCCCTCAGATACGCAGTATTTT.

The genes are TRBV4-3 and TRBJ2-1; possibly TRBD2 for D (6 bases). V dropped 8 bases and J dropped 7 bases, with 18 bases sitting between them. Looked up from germline, CDR1 is LGHNA and CDR2 is YSLEER. The length of the CDR3 is 14 residues. The CDR3 sequence: CASGRAGIRNEQFF. CDR3 coding DNA: TGCGCCAGCGGAAGGGCGGGAATCCGGAATGAGCAGTTCTTC.

The count of this clone is one. V usage is TRBV30 and J usage is TRBJ1-2; no clear D gene. This CDR3 region has 14 residues. Trimming removed 0 bases at V and 8 bases at J, with 16 bases between. The germline V gene has CDR1 GTSNPN and CDR2 SVGIG (reference sequence). DNA for the CDR3: TGTGCCTGGAGTGTTTATACAGCTGGGAAGGGCTACACCTTC. Its translation is CAWSVYTAGKGYTF.

This chain connects TRBV18 to TRBJ1-2; the match to TRBD1 covers 8 bases. The junction had 5 bases not matched to a gene; V was cut back by 3 bases and J by 8 bases. Per germline, CDR1 KGHSH and CDR2 LQKENI. This CDR3 has 13 amino acids. For the CDR3, the DNA is TGTGCCAGCTCACCGATCAGGGGGCTCGGCTACACCTTC. Encoded protein: CASSPIRGLGYTF. The variable domain in full, with the rest retrieved from reference TRBV18 and TRBJ1-2, is NAGVMQNPRHLVRRRGQEARLRCSPMKGHSHVYWYRQLPEEGLKFMVYLQKENIIDESGMPKERFSAEFPKEGPSILRIQQVVRGDSAAYFCASSPIRGLGYTFGSGTRLTVV.

V usage is TRBV5-1 and J usage is TRBJ1-2; no definite D call. Deletions cut 0 bases from V and 2 bases from J, with 11 bases between. The length of the CDR3 is 15 residues. From germline, CDR1 is SGHRS and CDR2 YFSETQ. CDR3 sequence (DNA): TGCGCCAGCAGCTTGGGGACGGTGGAAAACTATGGCTACACCTTC. It is translated as CASSLGTVENYGYTF.

This rearrangement joins TRBV11-3 to TRBJ2-2; 10 nucleotides agree with TRBD2. This CDR3 comprises 15 residues. V shed 3 bases, J shed 4 bases, and the junction held 2 bases outside the gene matches. Looked up from germline, CDR1 is SGHNT and CDR2 is YENEEA. The CDR3 region has the DNA TGTGCCAGCAGCTTGAGCGGGAGGGCCACCGGGGAGCTGTTTTTT. It encodes CASSLSGRATGELFF.

The chain couples TRBV5-1 to TRBJ2-7, with TRBD2 identical over 14 bases. This CDR3 has 15 residues. After removal of 3 bases from V and 6 bases from J, the junction contained 5 bases not matched to a gene. Germline V gene lookup returns CDR1 SGHRS and CDR2 YFSETQ. CDR3 protein: CASSSLGLAGVEQYF. The CDR3 bases are TGCGCCAGCAGCTCGTTGGGACTAGCGGGAGTCGAGCAGTACTTC. The complete variable domain, with remaining parts taken from reference TRBV5-1 and TRBJ2-7, reads KAGVTQTPRYLIKTRGQQVTLSCSPISGHRSVSWYQQTPGQGLQFLFEYFSETQRNKGNFPGRFSGRQFSNSRSEMNVSTLELGDSALYLCASSSLGLAGVEQYFGPGTRLTVT.

This chain uses TRBV7-3 with TRBJ2-7, with TRBD1 matching over 8 bases. With 3 bases clipped from V and 1 base from J, the junction kept 5 bases outside the gene matches. In germline, CDR1 is SGHTA, CDR2 FQGTGA. CDR3 length: 15 residues. This CDR3 reads CASSFTGGMSYEQYF. DNA for the CDR3: TGTGCCAGCAGCTTCACAGGGGGTATGTCCTACGAGCAGTACTTC.

This clone was seen only once. The chain recombines TRBV11-2 with TRBJ2-7, with D tentatively TRBD2 (5 bases). The CDR3 sequence is 15 residues long. Per the germline V gene, CDR1 is SGHAT and CDR2 is FQNNGV. Trimming took 0 bases from V and 3 from J, leaving 12 bases between them. CDR3 protein: CASSLDQRGSYEQYF. The CDR3 bases are TGTGCCAGCAGCTTAGATCAGAGAGGGAGCTACGAGCAGTACTTC. Drawing the rest from reference TRBV11-2 and TRBJ2-7, the complete variable domain is EAGVAQSPRYKIIEKRQSVAFWCNPISGHATLYWYQQILGQGPKLLIQFQNNGVVDDSQLPKDRFSAERLKGVDSTLKIQPAKLEDSAVYLCASSLDQRGSYEQYFGPGTRLTVT.

V and J are TRBV28 and TRBJ1-2, with TRBD1 identical over 7 bases. The CDR3 runs 13 residues. V shed 7 bases and J 4 bases; nucleotides not matched to a gene: 6. CDR1 is MDHEN and CDR2 is SYDVKM in the germline V gene. In nucleotides, the CDR3 is TGTGCCAGCACGGGCAGGGGGGGCTATGGCTACACCTTC. Translating it yields CASTGRGGYGYTF.

The rearrangement uses TRBV30 and TRBJ2-4; 11 bases line up with TRBD2. Germline loops: CDR1 GTSNPN, CDR2 SVGIG (reference sequence). The CDR3 has 13 residues. With V trimmed by 5 bases and J by 9 bases, 6 bases remained unmatched. This chain's CDR3 is CAWGTSGGGIQYF. CDR3 nucleotides: TGTGCCTGGGGAACTAGCGGGGGCGGCATTCAGTACTTC. Together with reference TRBV30 and TRBJ2-4, the CDR3 gives the full variable domain: SQTIHQWPATLVQPVGSPLSLECTVEGTSNPNLYWYRQAAGRGLQLLFYSVGIGQISSEVPQNLSASRPQDRQFILSSKKLLLSDSGFYLCAWGTSGGGIQYFGAGTRLSVL.

This clone was found once. The chain carries TRBV5-5 and TRBJ2-6; tentatively, D is TRBD2 (6 bases). With 3 bases removed from V and 1 base from J, the gap between germline ends came to 8 bases. This CDR3 has 15 amino acids. Germline CDR1 SGHKS, CDR2 YYEKEE (reference sequence). The CDR3 DNA follows: TGTGCCAGCAGCTCCGGGGGTTCTGGGGCCAACGTCCTGACTTTC. Protein: CASSSGGSGANVLTF.

Concerning this clone: The sample contains more than one DNA sequence encoding this CDR3. This sequence joins TRBV5-4 and TRBJ2-7, with 7 bases matching TRBD2. Per the germline V gene, CDR1 is SGHNT and CDR2 is YYREEE (reference sequence). J gave up 6 bases and V 4 bases, and 4 bases lay outside the gene matches. This CDR3 is built from 12 residues. CDR3 nucleotide sequence: TGTGCCAGCAGCGCTGGGAGGGGCGAGCAGTACTTC. It encodes CASSAGRGEQYF.

This sequence joins TRBV4-2 and TRBJ2-7; TRBD2 is a possible D gene (6 bases). Trimming took 6 bases from V and 3 from J, leaving 18 bases between them. This CDR3 has 15 residues. Germline values: CDR1 LGHNA, CDR2 YNFKEQ. CDR3 in amino acids: CASRYLAYPNYEQYF. For the CDR3, the DNA is TGTGCCAGCAGGTATCTAGCGTACCCAAACTACGAGCAGTACTTC.

The genes are TRBV21-1 and TRBJ2-7; the table's D call TRBD2 went unverified against the DNA. TRBV21-1 is designated a pseudogene. The CDR3 extends over 15 amino acids. CDR3 nucleotide sequence: TGTGCCAGCAGCAAGGGGGGAGACAGAGCCCCAGAGCAGTACTTC. This gives the protein CASSKGGDRAPEQYF.